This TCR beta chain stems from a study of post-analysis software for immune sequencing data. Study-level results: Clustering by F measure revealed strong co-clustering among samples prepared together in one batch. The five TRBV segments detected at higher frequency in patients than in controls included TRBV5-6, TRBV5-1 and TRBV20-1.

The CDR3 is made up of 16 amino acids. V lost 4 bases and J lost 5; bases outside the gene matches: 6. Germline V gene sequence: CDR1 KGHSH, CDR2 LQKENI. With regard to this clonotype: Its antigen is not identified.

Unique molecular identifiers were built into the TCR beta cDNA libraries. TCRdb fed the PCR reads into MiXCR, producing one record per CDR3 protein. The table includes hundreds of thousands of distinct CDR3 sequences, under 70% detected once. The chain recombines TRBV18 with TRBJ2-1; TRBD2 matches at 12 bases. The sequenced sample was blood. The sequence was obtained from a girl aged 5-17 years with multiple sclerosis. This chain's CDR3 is CASSLLTSGGHNEQFF. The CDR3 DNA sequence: TGTGCCAGCTCACTACTGACTAGCGGGGGCCACAATGAGCAGTTCTTC.